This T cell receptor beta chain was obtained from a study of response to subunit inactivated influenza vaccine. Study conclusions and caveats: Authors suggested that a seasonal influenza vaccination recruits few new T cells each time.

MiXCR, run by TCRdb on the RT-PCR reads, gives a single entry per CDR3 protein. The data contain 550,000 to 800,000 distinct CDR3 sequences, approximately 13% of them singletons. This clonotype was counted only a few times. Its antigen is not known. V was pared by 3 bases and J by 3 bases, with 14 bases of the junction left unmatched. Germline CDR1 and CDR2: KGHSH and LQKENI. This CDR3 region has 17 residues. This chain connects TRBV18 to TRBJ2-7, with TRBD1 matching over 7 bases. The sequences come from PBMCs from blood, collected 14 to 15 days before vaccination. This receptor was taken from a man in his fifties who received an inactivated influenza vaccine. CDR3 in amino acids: CASSPGRGQVGVYEQYF. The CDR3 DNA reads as TGTGCCAGCTCACCCGGCCGTGGACAGGTTGGGGTCTACGAGCAGTACTTC.